This TCR beta chain is drawn from a study of blood T cell repertoires in COVID-19. Study-wide background: The United States, Italy and Spain were the sources of the acute and convalescent COVID-19 samples. T cells, B-cell-depleted T cells, or PBMCs supplied cDNA or gDNA.

Authors' analysis steps: Nucleated cell counts were estimated from reference gene primer amplification. Assay used: immunoSEQ multiplex PCR; TCRdb lists only in-frame clones, some missing. That table is the source of V, J and clone size, and D and trimming were worked out from the DNA. This table has over 100,000 clones, around nine tenths appearing once. Seattle patients were enrolled while actively infected and followed longitudinally. The source of this sequence is a woman in her seventies with COVID-19, enrolled during active disease. Sequencing was carried out using peripheral blood.

The CDR3: CAWRPLGDRGNEQFF. CDR3 bases: TGTGCCTGGCGCCCGTTGGGGGACAGGGGTAATGAGCAGTTCTTC. The genes are TRBV30 and TRBJ2-1, with 10 bases that match TRBD1. In germline, CDR1 is GTSNPN, CDR2 SVGIG (reference sequence). The junction had 11 bases not matched to a gene; V was cut back by 5 bases and J by 7 bases. This CDR3 region has 15 residues.